These T cell receptor beta chains were read from a single sample in a study of breast tumors, draining lymph nodes, adjacent tissues. TCRdb analysed the multiplex PCR reads with MiXCR anew, one entry per CDR3 protein. The table lists some 120,000 distinct CDR3 sequences, approximately 20% of them singletons. The sequenced sample was axillary lymph node tissue. The receptor set was obtained from a female donor with breast cancer. Some clones in this sample may be carry-over from other donors' samples. Each CDR3 is given with its conserved first and last residue.

TRBJ2-7	TRBV10-2	CASSEVIGYEQYF
TRBJ2-7	TRBV19	CASSIGQGINF
TRBJ2-1	TRBV20-1	CSANPKLAGHYNEQFF
TRBJ2-7	TRBV28	CASSSSKGQGWSEQYF
TRBJ1-2	TRBV12-3/TRBV12-4	CASSLRGNGYTF
TRBJ1-5	TRBV7-3	CASSLTGEEGQPQHF
TRBJ1-3	TRBV30	CAWVAGSGNTIYF
TRBJ1-4	TRBV6-1	CASSDRDSNEKLFF
TRBJ2-3	TRBV28	CASSARLAGGIDTQYF
TRBJ2-7	TRBV7-9	CASSPGTATLEQYF